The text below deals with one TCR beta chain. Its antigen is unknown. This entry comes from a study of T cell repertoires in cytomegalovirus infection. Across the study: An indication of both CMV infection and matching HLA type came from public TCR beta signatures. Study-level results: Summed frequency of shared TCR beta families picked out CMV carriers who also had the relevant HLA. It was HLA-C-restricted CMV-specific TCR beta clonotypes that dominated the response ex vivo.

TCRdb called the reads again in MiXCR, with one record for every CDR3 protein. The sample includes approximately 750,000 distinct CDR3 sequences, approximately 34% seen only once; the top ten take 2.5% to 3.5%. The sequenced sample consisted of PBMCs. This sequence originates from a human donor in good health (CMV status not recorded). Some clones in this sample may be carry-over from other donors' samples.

The CDR3 DNA follows: TGTGCCAGCACCCAACGGGTTACAGATACGCAGTATTTT. This sequence encodes CASTQRVTDTQYF. The chain combines TRBV6-2 or TRBV6-3 with TRBJ2-3; D remains unclear. V was clipped by 7 bases and J by 3 bases, with 11 bases between them. This CDR3 region has 13 residues. Germline lookup yields CDR1 MNHEY and CDR2 SVGEGT.